The 32 T cell receptor beta chains reported below all come from one sample, sequenced in a study of blood T cell repertoires in COVID-19. The method was immunoSEQ multiplex PCR; TCRdb's version includes in-frame clones alone and lacks a portion of them. Found here are 55,000 to 85,000 clones, about four fifths of them singletons; the top ten hold roughly 0.83%. Sequencing was done on a sample of peripheral blood. These receptors all come from a woman in her 70s with acute or convalescent COVID-19.

The gene calls are TRBV9 and TRBJ2-1; 7 bases map to TRBD1. The CDR3 sequence is 15 residues long. V shed 3 bases, J shed 10 bases, and the junction held 13 bases outside the gene matches. Germline CDR1 SGDLS, CDR2 YYNGEE. The CDR3 region is CASSESGQFSLEQFF. For the CDR3, the DNA is TGTGCCAGCAGCGAATCGGGACAGTTTAGCCTGGAGCAGTTCTTC. Complete variable domain (other parts from reference TRBV9 and TRBJ2-1): DSGVTQTPKHLITATGQRVTLRCSPRSGDLSVYWYQQSLDQGLQFLIQYYNGEERAKGNILERFSAQQFPDLHSELNLSSLELGDSALYFCASSESGQFSLEQFFGPGTRLTVL.

The V gene is TRBV7-2, the J gene TRBJ1-5; D is undetermined. The CDR3 loop spans 13 amino acids. V lost 1 base and J lost 3, with 4 bases in between. From germline, CDR1 is SGHTA and CDR2 FQGNSA. Here the CDR3 DNA reads TGTGCCAGCAGCTTAGACTCCAATCAGCCCCAGCATTTT. It is translated as CASSLDSNQPQHF. Variable domain in full (rest from reference TRBV7-2 and TRBJ1-5): GAGVSQSPSNKVTEKGKDVELRCDPISGHTALYWYRQSLGQGLEFLIYFQGNSAPDKSGLPSDRFSAERTGGSVSTLTIQRTQQEDSAVYLCASSLDSNQPQHFGDGTRLSIL.

The V and J genes are TRBV7-2 and TRBJ1-5; 7 bases map to TRBD1. CDR3 length: 15 amino acids. The germline gives CDR1 SGHTA, CDR2 FQGNSA. The V and J ends lost 5 bases and 3 bases, in that order; junction bases with no gene match: 7. The CDR3 is CASSPTGVTNQPQHF. In DNA, the CDR3 is TGTGCCAGCAGCCCCACAGGGGTCACCAATCAGCCCCAGCATTTT.

V gene TRBV12-3 or TRBV12-4 combines with J gene TRBJ1-2; D gene uncertain. Deletions cut 2 bases from V and 2 bases from J, with 6 bases between. CDR3 length: 13 residues. The CDR3 sequence is CASSLPENYGYTF. DNA of the CDR3: TGTGCCAGCAGTTTACCTGAGAACTATGGCTACACCTTC.

This chain uses TRBV6-1 with TRBJ1-2; 7 nucleotides agree with TRBD1. The CDR3 is 14 amino acids. V lost 1 base and J lost 8; bases outside the gene matches: 7. Germline V CDR1 and CDR2: MNHNS, SASEGT. Here the CDR3 reads CASSEEAGGWGYTF. The CDR3 DNA is TGTGCCAGCAGTGAAGAAGCAGGGGGGTGGGGCTACACCTTC.

As DNA, the CDR3 is TGCGCCAGCGGGGCAGGGCTCGTAACAGATACGCAGTATTTT. Translation: CASGAGLVTDTQYF. The J gene is TRBJ2-3, the V gene TRBV5-1; D might be TRBD1 (5 bases). Germline CDR1 reads SGHRS; CDR2 reads YFSETQ. The CDR3 is 14 amino acids. Deletions cut 7 bases from V and 3 bases from J, with 15 bases between.

This clone came up a few times. The V and J genes are TRBV2 and TRBJ2-5, with TRBD1 as a possible D gene (5 bases). The germline V gene encodes CDR1 SNHLY and CDR2 FYNNEI. This CDR3 has 13 amino acids. Trimming took 8 bases from V and 3 from J, leaving 13 bases between them. The CDR3 reads CASLIIREETQYF. The DNA of the CDR3 is TGTGCCAGCCTGATAATCAGGGAAGAGACCCAGTACTTC. The whole variable domain, filled in from reference TRBV2 and TRBJ2-5, reads EPEVTQTPSHQVTQMGQEVILRCVPISNHLYFYWYRQILGQKVEFLVSFYNNEISEKSEIFDDQFSVERPDGSNFTLKIRSTKLEDSAMYFCASLIIREETQYFGPGTRLLVL.

The gene calls are TRBV29-1 and TRBJ2-5, with 11 bases identical to TRBD2. The germline V gene has CDR1 SQVTM and CDR2 ANQGSEA. The junction had 4 bases not matched to a gene; V was cut back by 5 bases and J by 2 bases. The CDR3 consists of 14 residues. CDR3 DNA: TGCAGCGTTCGAACTAGCGGGAGACAAGAGACCCAGTACTTC. This sequence encodes CSVRTSGRQETQYF.

Turning to this clone: At the DNA level, this CDR3 is encoded by other sequences in the same sample as well. This chain uses TRBV10-3 with TRBJ2-7, with D uncertain. Germline V gives CDR1 ENHRY, CDR2 SYGVKD. The CDR3 is made up of 12 amino acids. Trimming cost V 3 bases and J 4 bases, with 7 bases left between them. The DNA of the CDR3 is TGTGCCATCAGTGAAAGAGATTACGAGCAGTACTTC. Its protein product is CAISERDYEQYF.

The V call is TRBV7-2, the J call TRBJ2-5, with D maybe TRBD1 (6 bases). This CDR3 has 15 amino acids. With 3 bases removed from V and 0 bases from J, the gap between germline ends came to 11 bases. The germline gives CDR1 SGHTA, CDR2 FQGNSA. The CDR3 sequence is CASSFRRTDQETQYF. The CDR3 region has the DNA TGTGCCAGCAGCTTTCGCCGGACAGACCAAGAGACCCAGTACTTC.

In DNA, the CDR3 is TGTGCCAGCAGTTACATTGGGTTGACAGAGATCCCTCGGGAGACCCAGTACTTC. This encodes CASSYIGLTEIPRETQYF. J is TRBJ2-5 and V is TRBV6-2 or TRBV6-3, with D possibly TRBD1 on 5 matching bases. The CDR3 totals 18 residues. V lost 2 bases to trimming and J lost 5 bases, with 24 bases between them. CDR1 MNHEY and CDR2 SVGEGT come from the germline V gene.

The rearrangement uses TRBV6-5 and TRBJ2-2; D unresolved. Trimming took 5 bases from V and 5 from J, leaving 6 bases between them. The germline gives CDR1 MNHEY, CDR2 SVGAGI. CDR3 length: 12 residues. Here the CDR3 DNA reads TGTGCCAGCAGTCAGGTTACCGGGGAGCTGTTTTTT. Translated, it gives CASSQVTGELFF.

The genes are TRBV6-5 and TRBJ1-1; 11 bases line up with TRBD1. CDR1 MNHEY and CDR2 SVGAGI come from the germline V gene. The CDR3 is 14 residues long. Trimming cost V 5 bases and J 11 bases; bases outside gene matches: 10. CDR3 amino acids: CASSLNLGQGAAFF. The CDR3 DNA reads as TGTGCCAGCAGTCTAAACCTCGGACAGGGGGCGGCTTTCTTT.

The V and J genes are TRBV2 and TRBJ1-3; no definite D call. The V end was cut by 4 bases, the J end by 0 bases, with 10 bases between. Germline V gene data show CDR1 as SNHLY and CDR2 as FYNNEI. The CDR3 has 15 residues. In DNA form, the CDR3 reads TGTGCCAGCAGTGCGGAGGTCAGCTCTGGAAACACCATATATTTT. As protein: CASSAEVSSGNTIYF.

This chain links TRBV5-1 with TRBJ2-7, with 8 bases fitting TRBD2. The V and J ends lost 4 bases and 3 bases, in that order; junction bases with no gene match: 12. Per germline, CDR1 SGHRS and CDR2 YFSETQ. The CDR3 loop spans 16 amino acids. The CDR3 DNA reads TGCGCCAGCAGCGCCGGGACGATCGCGGGGGGCTACGAGCAGTACTTC. Protein product: CASSAGTIAGGYEQYF.

CDR3: CASRSRRSETQYF. Written as DNA, the CDR3 is TGTGCCAGCAGATCCAGGCGTTCCGAGACCCAGTACTTC. The rearrangement links TRBV12-3 or TRBV12-4 to TRBJ2-5; no firm D call. This CDR3 has 13 amino acids. Trimming took off 6 bases at V and 5 bases at J, with 13 bases between the two ends.

The chain has TRBV5-8 and TRBJ2-2; no clear D gene. The CDR3 has 15 amino acids. Trimming left V 7 bases short and J 0 bases short, with 13 bases between. CDR1 and CDR2 from the germline V gene are SGHTS and YDEGEE. As DNA, the CDR3 is TGTGCCAGCCGTGCTGGCAGGTCGAACACCGGGGAGCTGTTTTTT. It encodes CASRAGRSNTGELFF.

V gene TRBV7-2 combines with J gene TRBJ2-1, with TRBD2 matching over 11 bases. This CDR3 is 15 amino acids long. Per germline, CDR1 SGHTA and CDR2 FQGNSA. J lost 3 bases, V lost 5 bases, and 3 bases had no gene match. The CDR3 DNA reads as TGTGCCAGCAGCCGTACTAGCGGGGGCTACAATGAGCAGTTCTTC. Residues: CASSRTSGGYNEQFF.

The J gene is TRBJ2-2, the V gene TRBV18, with D unresolved. The length of the CDR3 is 17 residues. V lost 2 bases, J lost 0 bases, and 13 bases lay in between. Looked up from germline, CDR1 is KGHSH and CDR2 is LQKENI. This CDR3 is CASSPFATRANTGELFF. The CDR3 DNA is TGTGCCAGCTCACCATTCGCCACGCGTGCGAACACCGGGGAGCTGTTTTTT.

The V gene is TRBV6-5, the J gene TRBJ2-3, with TRBD1 matching 9 bases. The J segment lost 4 bases and the V segment lost 5 bases, leaving 1 base of the junction unmatched. This CDR3 has 13 residues. The germline CDR1 and CDR2 sequences are MNHEY and SVGAGI. CDR3 DNA sequence: TGTGCCAGCAGTACAGGGGGCGCAGATACGCAGTATTTT. Its translation is CASSTGGADTQYF.

The chain recombines TRBV6-5 with TRBJ1-4; tentatively, D is TRBD1 (5 bases). V shed 4 bases and J shed 0 bases, with 9 bases lying between them. The length of the CDR3 is 15 residues. CDR1 MNHEY and CDR2 SVGAGI come from the germline V gene. The CDR3 nucleotides read TGTGCCAGCAGTTCACAGGTTGCAACTAATGAAAAACTGTTTTTT. Translated, it gives CASSSQVATNEKLFF.

The V gene is TRBV2, the J gene TRBJ2-7; the match to TRBD1 covers 8 bases. J lost 5 bases, V lost 6 bases, and 12 bases had no gene match. The CDR3 is 15 residues long. Germline assignment: CDR1 SNHLY and CDR2 FYNNEI. The CDR3 nucleotides read TGTGCCAGCAGACAACTCGGACAGGGCCACAACGAGCAGTACTTC. Protein product: CASRQLGQGHNEQYF.

This clone was detected a few times. The chain has TRBV27 and TRBJ1-6; 11 bases map to TRBD1. V gave up 5 bases and J gave up 5 bases; unmatched junction bases: 2. From germline, CDR1 is MNHEY and CDR2 SMNVEV (reference sequence). The CDR3 loop spans 15 amino acids. CDR3 nucleotides: TGTGCCAGCAGTCAGGGACAGGGGGATAATTCACCCCTCCACTTT. Translated, it gives CASSQGQGDNSPLHF.

The chain uses TRBV10-1 and TRBJ2-3; TRBD2 might be the D (6 bases). The ends were cut back, 4 bases at V and 2 bases at J, with 10 bases in the middle. Germline CDR1 WNHNN, CDR2 SYGVQD (reference sequence). The CDR3 spans 14 residues. The chain's CDR3 is CASSGLVPTDTQYF. CDR3 nucleotides: TGCGCCAGCAGTGGACTAGTACCCACAGATACGCAGTATTTT.

This chain uses TRBV3-1 (or the pseudogene TRBV3-2) with TRBJ2-1; 14 nucleotides align to TRBD2. The CDR3 is 18 amino acids. The trim removed 5 bases at V and 1 base at J, leaving 7 bases unmatched. Germline CDR1 and CDR2: LGHDT and YNNKEL (reference sequence). DNA for the CDR3: TGTGCCAGCAGCAAAGGGACTAGCGGGGGCATTTCCTACAATGAGCAGTTCTTC. Its translation: CASSKGTSGGISYNEQFF.

This sequence joins TRBV10-3 and TRBJ1-6, with D perhaps matching TRBD1 (6 bases). Germline CDR1 is ENHRY and CDR2 is SYGVKD. The CDR3 contains 15 residues. With 0 bases removed from V and 7 bases from J, the gap between germline ends came to 10 bases. In DNA, the CDR3 is TGTGCCATCAGTGAGTCGGGGGCCCACAATTCACCCCTCCACTTT. It translates to CAISESGAHNSPLHF.

This chain links TRBV7-8 with TRBJ2-5, with 14 bases fitting TRBD2. Trimming removed 5 bases from V and 1 base from J; junction bases left unmatched: 6. The CDR3 is made up of 17 amino acids. Germline V gene lookup returns CDR1 SGHVS and CDR2 FQNEAQ. In DNA, the CDR3 is TGTGCCAGCAGCCCGAGACTAGCGGGGGGGGGCCAAGAGACCCAGTACTTC. Its translation is CASSPRLAGGGQETQYF.

The chain joins TRBV20-1 to TRBJ2-7, with 7 bases identical to TRBD1. The V gene's germline CDR1 is DFQATT and CDR2 SNEGSKA (reference sequence). Trimming took 4 bases from V and 4 from J; bases not matched to a gene: 7. This CDR3 comprises 13 residues. CDR3 residues: CSAIDRDLYEQYF. CDR3 sequence (DNA): TGCAGTGCTATTGACAGGGATTTATACGAGCAGTACTTC.

The gene calls are TRBV7-9 and TRBJ2-7; 7 nucleotides agree with TRBD1. With V trimmed by 3 bases and J by 3 bases, 5 bases remained unmatched. Germline lookup yields CDR1 SEHNR and CDR2 FQNEAQ (reference sequence). This CDR3 region has 14 residues. CDR3 sequence reads: CASSFRTGLYEQYF. As DNA, the CDR3 is TGTGCCAGCAGCTTTAGGACAGGACTCTACGAGCAGTACTTC.

The V and J genes are TRBV6-6 and TRBJ2-7; 8 nucleotides align to TRBD1. With 0 bases clipped from V and 2 bases from J, the junction kept 6 bases outside the gene matches. This CDR3 comprises 16 residues. Per the germline V gene, CDR1 is MNHNY and CDR2 is SVGAGI (reference sequence). CDR3 coding DNA: TGTGCCAGCAGTTACTCGTCCAGGGGGCAAGCCTACGAGCAGTACTTC. Encoded protein: CASSYSSRGQAYEQYF.

The V gene is TRBV6-2 or TRBV6-3, the J gene TRBJ2-7; D remains unclear. This CDR3 has 12 amino acids. Trimming pared 2 bases from V and 4 bases from J, leaving 6 bases between. Germline V gene lookup returns CDR1 MNHEY and CDR2 SVGEGT. The CDR3 region is CASSYRVYEQYF. In DNA, the CDR3 is TGTGCCAGCAGTTACCGGGTGTACGAGCAGTACTTC.

The chain employs TRBV9 and TRBJ1-1; the D is unclear. Germline V gene data show CDR1 as SGDLS and CDR2 as YYNGEE. Trimming removed 4 bases from V and 2 bases from J, with 18 bases in between. The CDR3 has 16 amino acids. The CDR3 sequence: CASSFLPLVANTEAFF. CDR3 sequence (DNA): TGTGCCAGCAGCTTCCTCCCTCTCGTAGCCAACACTGAAGCTTTCTTT.